This TCR beta chain was identified in a study of breast tumors, draining lymph nodes, adjacent tissues. The CDR3 length is 13 residues. Germline V gives CDR1 MNHEY, CDR2 SVGAGI. The ends were cut back, 2 bases at V and 6 bases at J, with 9 bases in the middle. In its sample, this clonotype was seen many times. Each CDR3 protein is one row after TCRdb ran MiXCR on the multiplex PCR reads. The table lists around 230,000 distinct CDR3 sequences, approximately 30% of them singletons. Samples came from axillary lymph nodes draining the breast cancer. The TCR comes from a female donor with breast cancer. Some clones in this sample may be carry-over from other donors' samples. Sequencing was performed on axillary lymph node tissue. V usage is TRBV6-5 and J usage is TRBJ2-3; a possible D gene is TRBD2 (6 bases). In nucleotides, the CDR3 is TGTGCCAGCAGTTACAGGGCGGGGGATACGCAGTATTTT. Translated, it gives CASSYRAGDTQYF.